A selection of T cell receptor beta chains follows, all from one sample in a study of CD8 T cells in ankylosing spondylitis. MiXCR was run by TCRdb on the 5' RACE reads, yielding one entry per CDR3 protein. Here the sample spans more than 300,000 distinct CDR3 sequences, under 8.5% being singletons. Sequenced: blood, either unsorted or a sorted T cell fraction (not recorded which). The receptors stem from a male donor with ankylosing spondylitis. Both conserved end residues are part of each CDR3. A D gene is named only where the DNA matches it firmly. Clone size appears in some rows only: once, few, many, or a class for an expanded clone.

V	J	D	size	CDR3	DNA
TRBV12-3/TRBV12-4	TRBJ2-2	TRBD2	few	CASSSAVRENLGELFF	TGTGCCAGCAGTTCTGCGGTGCGGGAGAATCTCGGGGAGCTGTTTTTT
TRBV2	TRBJ2-4	TRBD2	many	CASSGRGGPRDIQYF	TGTGCCAGCAGTGGCCGGGGAGGGCCGAGGGACATTCAGTACTTC
TRBV9	TRBJ2-3	-	few	CASSVDGGGFRTDTQYF	TGTGCCAGCAGCGTGGACGGAGGAGGGTTCCGCACAGATACGCAGTATTTT
TRBV7-2	TRBJ1-2	TRBD1	many	CASLLSPGQGNGYTF	TGTGCCAGCTTACTTAGCCCGGGACAGGGAAATGGCTACACCTTC
TRBV5-4	TRBJ2-1	TRBD2	few	CASSEGLAGYNEQFF	TGTGCCAGCAGCGAGGGACTAGCAGGCTACAATGAGCAGTTCTTC
TRBV7-8	TRBJ1-2	-	few	CASSLGTREGYTF	TGTGCCAGCAGCTTAGGTACAAGGGAAGGCTACACCTTC
TRBV19	TRBJ2-3	-	-	CASSITETRSDTQYF	TGTGCCAGTAGTATAACCGAGACTAGGTCAGATACGCAGTATTTT
TRBV15	TRBJ2-1	TRBD1	many	CATSIGGTGGDEQFF	TGTGCCACCAGCATTGGGGGGACAGGTGGTGATGAGCAGTTCTTC
TRBV4-3	TRBJ2-7	TRBD2	many	CASSHSRLAGAIEQYF	TGCGCCAGCAGCCACTCACGGCTAGCGGGAGCGATCGAGCAGTACTTC
TRBV9	TRBJ2-1	TRBD2	many	CASGLAVGEQFF	TGTGCCAGCGGACTAGCTGTCGGTGAGCAGTTCTTC
TRBV25-1	TRBJ2-5	TRBD1	few	CASSLTGKQETQYF	TGTGCCAGCAGCTTGACAGGGAAGCAAGAGACCCAGTACTTC
TRBV29-1	TRBJ1-1	-	few	CSVYPGAGEAFF	TGCAGCGTTTATCCGGGGGCGGGTGAAGCTTTCTTT
TRBV24-1	TRBJ2-7	TRBD1	-	CATKSDRVYEQYF	TGTGCCACCAAATCGGACAGGGTTTACGAGCAGTACTTC
TRBV28	TRBJ2-7	-	many	CASSFIGDSSWEQYF	TGTGCCAGCAGTTTCATCGGGGATTCGTCGTGGGAGCAGTACTTC
TRBV6-5	TRBJ2-6	-	many	CASSRRVTGANVLTF	TGTGCCAGCAGCCGCAGAGTAACTGGGGCCAACGTCCTGACTTTC
TRBV5-1	TRBJ2-7	-	few	CASSLEASWDEQYF	TGCGCCAGCAGCTTGGAGGCTAGCTGGGACGAGCAGTACTTC
TRBV12-3/TRBV12-4	TRBJ2-7	-	few	CADKPGPGKTRDEQYF	TGTGCCGACAAGCCCGGACCCGGGAAAACGAGGGACGAGCAGTACTTC
TRBV29-1	TRBJ2-1	-	-	CSVEIAGSGNEQFF	TGCAGCGTTGAAATCGCAGGCAGCGGTAATGAGCAGTTCTTC
TRBV11-2	TRBJ2-7	-	few	CASRGREYSYEQYF	TGTGCCAGCAGGGGACGGGAGTATTCCTACGAGCAGTACTTC
TRBV5-5	TRBJ2-1	-	once	CASSLGPLCSYNEQFF	TGTGCCAGCAGCTTGGGGCCACTGTGCTCCTACAATGAGCAGTTCTTC
TRBV25-1	TRBJ1-2	TRBD1	-	CASRRGGDYGYTF	TGTGCCAGCAGGAGAGGGGGCGACTATGGCTACACCTTC
TRBV15	TRBJ2-5	-	many	CATSRGGRYQETQYF	TGTGCCACCAGCAGAGGGGGAAGATACCAAGAGACCCAGTACTTC